This entry lists 30 T cell receptor beta chains sequenced from one sample in a study of vaccination and CD4 T cells after COVID-19. Researchers used the Oncomine TCR Beta short-read assay to sequence DNA from cultured CD4+ T cells. TCRdb re-called the PCR reads through MiXCR, storing one row per CDR3 protein. This sample carries 9,900 or so distinct CDR3 sequences, about 59% of them seen once, and the ten largest clones take under 30%. Regarding treatment: roughly ten-day PBMC culture with coronavirus spike peptide pools or control peptides (ViraFEST assay). Which antigens these TCRs recognize remains unknown. Sequences were obtained from CD4+ T cells from blood, cultured in vitro. The receptor set was obtained from a human donor who had recovered from COVID-19.

The chain recombines TRBV7-9 with TRBJ1-5, with D hard to call. This CDR3 has 14 residues. V lost 0 bases to trimming and J lost 4 bases, with 7 bases between them. Germline-derived CDR1 and CDR2 are SEHNR and FQNEAQ (reference sequence). The CDR3 sequence is CASSLAGRNQPQHF. As DNA, the CDR3 is TGTGCCAGCAGCTTAGCAGGGAGGAATCAGCCCCAGCATTTT.

V and J are TRBV20-1 and TRBJ2-7, with D tentatively TRBD2 (6 bases). The CDR3 is made up of 14 amino acids. The ends were cut back, 1 base at V and 0 bases at J, with 10 bases in the middle. Germline CDR1 and CDR2: DFQATT and SNEGSKA (reference sequence). CDR3 coding DNA: TGCAGTGCTAGAGCGTCGACTAGCTCCTACGAGCAGTACTTC. This gives the protein CSARASTSSYEQYF.

This clonotype has more than one count but fewer than ten. This chain joins TRBV5-4 and TRBJ2-7, with 7 bases fitting TRBD2. Germline CDR1 SGHNT, CDR2 YYREEE (reference sequence). Trimming took 3 bases from V and 0 from J; bases not matched to a gene: 6. The CDR3 sequence is 15 residues long. The CDR3 protein is CASSSTLASSYEQYF. The CDR3 region has the DNA TGTGCCAGCAGCTCGACACTAGCGAGCTCCTACGAGCAGTACTTC.

The chain employs TRBV15 and TRBJ2-5; D is uncertain. CDR3 length equals 15 residues. V lost 4 bases and J 2 bases, leaving 14 bases between the germline ends. Germline V gene sequence: CDR1 LNHNV, CDR2 YYDKDF (reference sequence). The CDR3 nucleotides read TGTGCCACCAGCAAACGTCGAACAGATCAAGAGACCCAGTACTTC. Translation gives CATSKRRTDQETQYF.

Comments on this clonotype: A much larger clone differs by one base, so this may be a read error. V usage is TRBV28 and J usage is TRBJ1-2, with D possibly TRBD1 on 6 matching bases. Looked up from germline, CDR1 is MDHEN and CDR2 is SYDVKM. This CDR3 spans 14 amino acids. The CDR3 reads CASSIQQGGYGFTF. The CDR3 DNA follows: TGTGCCAGCAGTATCCAACAGGGAGGGTATGGCTTCACCTTC.

V is TRBV6-2 or TRBV6-3 and J is TRBJ2-7; D is possibly TRBD2 (6 bases). Germline V gene data show CDR1 as MNHEY and CDR2 as SVGEGT. Trimming took 5 bases from V and 2 from J, leaving 19 bases between them. The CDR3 has 16 amino acids. In nucleotides, the CDR3 is TGTGCCAGCAGTCCGCTAGCGTACACCCCACCCTACGAGCAGTACTTC. Translating it yields CASSPLAYTPPYEQYF.

V is TRBV28 and J is TRBJ1-6, with D possibly being TRBD1 (5 bases). This CDR3 has 16 amino acids. CDR1 is MDHEN, CDR2 SYDVKM, per germline. The V gene lost 2 bases and the J gene lost 1 base, with 9 bases spanning the gap. CDR3 coding DNA: TGTGCCAGCAGTTTAGGGGGGGTATCCTATAATTCACCCCTCCACTTT. Its translation: CASSLGGVSYNSPLHF.

The rearrangement uses TRBV6-2 or TRBV6-3 and TRBJ2-2, with TRBD1 identical over 12 bases. CDR1 is MNHEY, CDR2 SVGEGT, per germline. Trimming cost V 6 bases and J 0 bases; bases outside gene matches: 14. The CDR3 contains 20 residues. The DNA for the CDR3 is TGTGCCAGCAGACGCGACCGGGACAGGGGGCGGTCAGCGAACACCGGGGAGCTGTTTTTT. Residues: CASRRDRDRGRSANTGELFF.

The gene calls are TRBV28 and TRBJ2-7, with TRBD1 matching over 11 bases. The V gene end was trimmed by 6 bases and the J gene end by 3 bases; junction bases not matched to a gene: 7. This CDR3 contains 15 residues. Germline V CDR1 and CDR2: MDHEN, SYDVKM. The chain's CDR3 is CASSEPGQGGYEQYF. In DNA, the CDR3 is TGTGCCAGCAGCGAACCGGGACAGGGGGGCTACGAGCAGTACTTC. The full variable domain, with the rest looked up from reference TRBV28 and TRBJ2-7, is DVKVTQSSRYLVKRTGEKVFLECVQDMDHENMFWYRQDPGLGLRLIYFSYDVKMKEKGDIPEGYSVSREKKERFSLILESASTNQTSMYLCASSEPGQGGYEQYFGPGTRLTVT.

This sequence joins TRBV20-1 and TRBJ1-6, with 8 bases fitting TRBD1. CDR1 and CDR2 from the germline V gene are DFQATT and SNEGSKA (reference sequence). The junction had 12 bases not matched to a gene; V was cut back by 3 bases and J by 11 bases. The CDR3 extends over 15 amino acids. This chain's CDR3 is CSASLLGQGRAPLHF. The CDR3 DNA reads TGCAGTGCTAGCCTTCTAGGACAGGGACGAGCACCCCTCCACTTT.

This clonotype was seen only a few times. The rearrangement links TRBV20-1 to TRBJ2-5; D not resolved. This CDR3 has 14 amino acids. V lost 3 bases to trimming and J lost 2 bases, with 13 bases between them. Germline assignment: CDR1 DFQATT and CDR2 SNEGSKA (reference sequence). CDR3 bases: TGCAGTGCTAGCGGTGAGGCTAATCAAGAGACCCAGTACTTC. Protein product: CSASGEANQETQYF.

The rearrangement uses TRBV20-1 and TRBJ1-6; perhaps TRBD1 as D (5 bases). Germline-derived CDR1 and CDR2 are DFQATT and SNEGSKA (reference sequence). V was cut by 3 bases and J by 7 bases, with 22 bases left in between. There are 17 residues in the CDR3. The DNA of the CDR3 is TGCAGTGCTAGTGGGGGTCATTGGCAGGGAGGAAATTCACCCCTCCACTTT. It encodes CSASGGHWQGGNSPLHF.

The chain joins TRBV9 to TRBJ1-1, with D possibly TRBD1 on 6 matching bases. Trimming took 3 bases from V and 1 from J, leaving 13 bases between them. CDR1 SGDLS and CDR2 YYNGEE come from the germline V gene. The CDR3 extends over 15 amino acids. DNA for the CDR3: TGTGCCAGCAGCGGGTTGGGGGCCGCGAACACTGAAGCTTTCTTT. It translates to CASSGLGAANTEAFF.

The genes are TRBV6-1 and TRBJ1-2; D ambiguous. Germline CDR1 and CDR2: MNHNS and SASEGT. The CDR3 length is 16 residues. Trimming removed 5 bases from V and 0 bases from J, with 16 bases in between. The CDR3 region has the DNA TGTGCCAGCAGTCCCTTCCGCACAAACTCTAACTATGGCTACACCTTC. Its translation is CASSPFRTNSNYGYTF.

There are a few counts of this clonotype. This chain links TRBV10-3 with TRBJ2-2; no clear D. V was shortened by 6 bases and J by 4 bases, with 12 bases between the two germline ends. From germline, CDR1 is ENHRY and CDR2 SYGVKD. The CDR3 has 14 residues. The CDR3 DNA sequence: TGTGCCATCAGGGAGACAACCGTCACCGGGGAGCTGTTTTTT. Its translation: CAIRETTVTGELFF.

V is TRBV18 and J is TRBJ2-7; D ambiguous. With 3 bases removed from V and 2 bases from J, the gap between germline ends came to 2 bases. CDR1 and CDR2 (germline): KGHSH, LQKENI. The CDR3 totals 11 residues. The CDR3 DNA reads TGTGCCAGCTCACCGGCCTACGAGCAGTACTTC. This codes for CASSPAYEQYF.

The J gene is TRBJ1-6, the V gene TRBV6-1; weak D call: TRBD1 (5 bases). The germline V and J ends were trimmed by 8 bases and 0 bases, with 5 bases remaining between them. This CDR3 spans 13 amino acids. CDR1 MNHNS and CDR2 SASEGT come from the germline V gene. Here the CDR3 DNA reads TGTGCCAGCGGGGGCTCCTATAATTCACCCCTCCACTTT. Its protein is CASGGSYNSPLHF.

The chain uses TRBV29-1 and TRBJ1-5, with unresolved D. CDR3 length: 15 residues. Between the trimmed V and J ends, which lost 7 bases and 0 bases, there was a span of 16 bases. Per the germline V gene, CDR1 is SQVTM and CDR2 is ANQGSEA. The CDR3 nucleotides read TGCAGCGGGGGAAAACCAAAGACTAGCAATCAGCCCCAGCATTTT. It is translated as CSGGKPKTSNQPQHF.

This clonotype appeared a single time. The rearrangement joins TRBV20-1 to TRBJ2-7, with 8 bases identical to TRBD1. The V gene end was trimmed by 5 bases and the J gene end by 3 bases; junction bases not matched to a gene: 3. This CDR3 comprises 12 residues. Germline V gene data show CDR1 as DFQATT and CDR2 as SNEGSKA (reference sequence). The CDR3 reads CSAAGQGYEQYF. DNA for the CDR3: TGCAGTGCTGCCGGACAGGGCTACGAGCAGTACTTC.

The chain is built from TRBV6-1 and TRBJ2-2; D is undetermined. The CDR3 sequence is 16 residues long. Germline assignment: CDR1 MNHNS and CDR2 SASEGT. Trimming removed 5 bases from V and 0 bases from J, with 13 bases in between. CDR3 nucleotides: TGTGCCAGCAGTCTCATTGTGGCCGCGAACACCGGGGAGCTGTTTTTT. This encodes CASSLIVAANTGELFF.

This clonotype was detected once. The chain uses TRBV19 and TRBJ1-2, with D possibly matching TRBD1 (6 bases). The germline CDR1 and CDR2 sequences are LNHDA and SQIVND (reference sequence). Trimming stripped 5 bases from V and 5 bases from J, with 15 bases between. This CDR3 contains 14 residues. The CDR3, as DNA: TGTGCCAGTAGTCAGAGACAGGCTTTATATGGCTACACCTTC. Translated: CASSQRQALYGYTF.

The chain links TRBV2 to TRBJ2-5, with 7 nucleotides matching TRBD1. CDR1 and CDR2 from the germline V gene are SNHLY and FYNNEI. After removal of 1 base from V and 7 bases from J, the junction contained 6 bases not matched to a gene. The CDR3 has 14 amino acids. The CDR3 nucleotides are TGTGCCAGCAGTGAAGGAGACAGGGTCGGGACCCAGTACTTC. Protein: CASSEGDRVGTQYF.

The chain joins TRBV6-5 to TRBJ1-5; TRBD1 matches 9 bases. The CDR3 covers 17 residues. Germline V gene lookup returns CDR1 MNHEY and CDR2 SVGAGI. V was pared by 0 bases and J by 4 bases, with 7 bases of the junction left unmatched. The CDR3 nucleotides are TGTGCCAGCAGTTACTCGTACCTTGGACAGGGGAATCAGCCCCAGCATTTT. Amino acid sequence: CASSYSYLGQGNQPQHF.

The chain links TRBV28 to TRBJ2-1, with D unresolved. Deletions cut 6 bases from V and 15 bases from J, with 18 bases between. CDR1 MDHEN and CDR2 SYDVKM come from the germline V gene. This CDR3 is 12 amino acids long. For the CDR3, the DNA is TGTGCCAGCAGCCCTACGGGCGTATCGCCGTTCTTC. Translating gives CASSPTGVSPFF. Drawing the rest from reference TRBV28 and TRBJ2-1, the complete variable domain is DVKVTQSSRYLVKRTGEKVFLECVQDMDHENMFWYRQDPGLGLRLIYFSYDVKMKEKGDIPEGYSVSREKKERFSLILESASTNQTSMYLCASSPTGVSPFFGPGTRLTVL.

Only a few counts were recorded for this clonotype. The chain carries TRBV20-1 and TRBJ2-3; 7 bases are shared with TRBD2. Trimming cost V 5 bases and J 4 bases; bases outside gene matches: 12. Germline V gives CDR1 DFQATT, CDR2 SNEGSKA (reference sequence). This CDR3 is built from 15 residues. CDR3 sequence reads: CSAPPRVAGPDTQYF. The CDR3 coding sequence is TGCAGTGCTCCACCAAGGGTAGCGGGCCCAGATACGCAGTATTTT.

The chain uses TRBV28 and TRBJ1-6; D not resolved. Germline V gene data show CDR1 as MDHEN and CDR2 as SYDVKM. The CDR3 runs 14 residues. With 3 bases removed from V and 2 bases from J, the gap between germline ends came to 5 bases. The CDR3 nucleotides are TGTGCCAGCAGTTTGACAACCTATAATTCACCCCTCCACTTT. It specifies CASSLTTYNSPLHF.

V is TRBV20-1 and J is TRBJ2-1; D is undetermined. Germline V CDR1 and CDR2: DFQATT, SNEGSKA (reference sequence). This CDR3 spans 15 amino acids. V was shortened by 6 bases and J by 8 bases, with 23 bases between the two germline ends. The CDR3 loop is CSALPFLRSSDEQFF. The CDR3 DNA is TGCAGTGCCCTACCTTTCTTGCGTTCCAGCGATGAGCAGTTCTTC.

The chain combines TRBV20-1 with TRBJ2-1, with 10 bases fitting TRBD2. The CDR3 covers 13 residues. Per the germline V gene, CDR1 is DFQATT and CDR2 is SNEGSKA (reference sequence). The CDR3 loop reads CKVGQREGLEQFF. The DNA for the CDR3 is TGCAAAGTGGGGCAGCGGGAGGGACTTGAGCAGTTCTTC.

The CDR3 is CASRKTLTLGETQYF. The DNA of the CDR3 is TGTGCCAGCAGAAAAACGCTCACTTTGGGAGAGACCCAGTACTTC. The V gene is TRBV21-1, the J gene TRBJ2-5. TRBV21-1 is tagged as a pseudogene. The CDR3 sequence is 15 residues long.

The chain couples TRBV29-1 to TRBJ2-5; 9 nucleotides agree with TRBD2. CDR3 length: 14 residues. Germline CDR1 reads SQVTM; CDR2 reads ANQGSEA. Losses at the gene ends were 5 bases for V and 2 bases for J; bases not matched to a gene: 6. This chain's CDR3 is CSVYPLAGQETQYF. The CDR3 DNA reads TGCAGCGTTTACCCCCTAGCGGGACAAGAGACCCAGTACTTC.